The source of this T cell receptor (beta chain) is a study of beta chain features in type 1 diabetes. Study-wide background: Cells sorted and examined across all samples totaled almost 110 million.

The study, taken as a whole, reports: Any HLA-type effect on TCRB rearrangement remained unresolved here. Healthy donors had naive, central memory and Treg TCRB repertoires that appeared less similar than those seen among patients.

Sequenced material consisted of expressed TCRB transcripts (all of the isolated RNA was reverse transcribed). TCRdb's table, derived via immunoSEQ multiplex PCR, lists solely in-frame clones and lacks some. Among 350,000 to 450,000 clones listed, 14% were seen once. This CDR3 comprises 14 residues. Trimming shortened V by 2 bases and J by 9 bases, and 14 bases separated the two germline ends. Germline V gives CDR1 ENHRY, CDR2 SYGVKD. This clone was counted a few times. Its antigen is still unknown. Sequenced input: naive CD4+ T cells from blood. The genes are TRBV10-3 and TRBJ2-1, with D maybe TRBD1 (5 bases). The TCR sequence derives from a man under 40 in good health. This CDR3 reads CAISERGPSGEQFF. In nucleotides, the CDR3 is TGTGCCATCAGTGAGAGGGGCCCCTCCGGTGAGCAGTTCTTC.